The TCR beta chain described here comes from a study of T cells in Graves' hyperthyroidism and ophthalmopathy. General study points: Researchers report that a 13 V-J model separated ophthalmopathy from stable hyperthyroidism.

TCR beta CDR3 regions were amplified from RNA. First-round RT-PCR with HTBI primers amplified the TCR CDR3 region. TCRdb passed the multiplex PCR reads through MiXCR, listing each CDR3 protein once. The table has roughly 380,000 distinct CDR3 sequences, approximately 13% seen once. PBMCs stemmed from 8.5 to 10 ml fresh peripheral blood. The CDR3 spans 14 residues. CDR1 is SGHAT, CDR2 FQNNGV, per germline. The V and J ends lost 2 bases and 5 bases respectively, with 12 bases between them. This clonotype was recorded many times. Its target is not known. The specimen was blood. The clonotype was recovered from a woman aged 55 to 70 with Graves' hyperthyroidism. This chain links TRBV11-2 with TRBJ2-5; the D gene could be TRBD1 or TRBD2 (7 bases each). This chain's CDR3 is CASSLNRGGETQYF. In DNA form, the CDR3 reads TGTGCCAGCAGCTTAAACAGGGGAGGGGAGACCCAGTACTTC. The full variable domain, in which reference TRBV11-2 and TRBJ2-5 provide the parts outside the CDR3, is EAGVAQSPRYKIIEKRQSVAFWCNPISGHATLYWYQQILGQGPKLLIQFQNNGVVDDSQLPKDRFSAERLKGVDSTLKIQPAKLEDSAVYLCASSLNRGGETQYFGPGTRLLVL.